This T cell receptor beta chain was obtained from a study of blood T cell repertoires in COVID-19. Trimming removed 8 bases at V and 5 bases at J, with 15 bases between. Germline CDR1 and CDR2: KGHSH and LQKENI. CDR3 length equals 13 residues. The protocol was immunoSEQ multiplex PCR, while the TCRdb copy is restricted to in-frame clones and leaves out a portion. The profile shows about 160,000 clones, about 86% of them singletons. This chain connects TRBV18 to TRBJ1-1; D possibly corresponds to TRBD1 (6 bases). The clonotype was recovered from a woman in her 70s with COVID-19, enrolled during active disease. Sequenced sample: peripheral blood. Here the CDR3 reads CASNREIWTEAFF. The DNA for the CDR3 is TGTGCCAGCAACAGGGAGATTTGGACTGAAGCTTTCTTT.